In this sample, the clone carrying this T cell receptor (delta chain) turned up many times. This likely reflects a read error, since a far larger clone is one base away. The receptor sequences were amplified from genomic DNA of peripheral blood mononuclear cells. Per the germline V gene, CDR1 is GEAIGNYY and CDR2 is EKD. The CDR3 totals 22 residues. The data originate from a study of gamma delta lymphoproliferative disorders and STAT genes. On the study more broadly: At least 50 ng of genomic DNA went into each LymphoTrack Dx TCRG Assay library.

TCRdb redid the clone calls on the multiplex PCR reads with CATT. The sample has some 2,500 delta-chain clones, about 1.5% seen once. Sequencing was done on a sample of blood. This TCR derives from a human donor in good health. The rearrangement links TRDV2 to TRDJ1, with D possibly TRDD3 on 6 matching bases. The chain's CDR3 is CACDTVRFGPEGETLYTDKPIF. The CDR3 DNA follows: TGTGCCTGTGACACCGTACGATTCGGTCCGGAGGGGGAAACCTTGTACACCGATAAACCCATCTTT.